This TCR beta chain was sequenced during a study of blood T cell repertoires in COVID-19. Study context: The origin of the acute and convalescent COVID-19 samples was the United States, Italy and Spain. PBMCs, B-cell-depleted T cells, or T cells were the source of the cDNA or gDNA that made up the material.

Per the original methods: Estimation of nucleated cell counts was performed using reference gene primer amplification. The method was immunoSEQ multiplex PCR; TCRdb's version includes in-frame clones alone and lacks a portion of them. Clone size and the V and J calls come from that table; the DNA yielded D and trimming. The table includes about 180,000 clones, more than 70% detected once. The CDR3 runs to 16 residues. The V gene end was trimmed by 4 bases and the J gene end by 5 bases; junction bases not matched to a gene: 12. Germline CDR1 LGHDT, CDR2 YNNKEL (reference sequence). The sample comprised peripheral blood. The V call is TRBV3-1 (or the pseudogene TRBV3-2), the J call TRBJ2-7, with 9 bases aligning to TRBD1. This TCR was recovered from a woman aged 25 to 39 with acute or convalescent COVID-19. The CDR3 loop is CASSPDRGGPSDEQYF. CDR3 DNA sequence: TGTGCCAGCAGCCCGGACAGGGGCGGCCCCTCGGACGAGCAGTACTTC.